These 21 T cell receptor beta chains share one sample of origin, sequenced in a study of control samples from healthy donors and cancer patients. Here immunoSEQ multiplex PCR was the method, and the copy in TCRdb shows in-frame clones only, minus some. Here the sample spans more than 65,000 clones, under 85% being singletons. Sequenced material: blood. All receptors derive from a man aged 55 to 70 in good health.

The chain joins TRBV5-4 to TRBJ1-1, with TRBD1 identical over 8 bases. Losses at the gene ends were 0 bases for V and 0 bases for J; bases not matched to a gene: 1. Germline CDR1 and CDR2: SGHNT and YYREEE (reference sequence). The CDR3 totals 15 residues. The CDR3 sequence: CASSLGDRMNTEAFF. The CDR3 DNA is TGTGCCAGCAGCTTGGGGGACAGGATGAACACTGAAGCTTTCTTT.

This CDR3 reads CASSFAGADEKLFF. The CDR3 DNA sequence: TGTGCCAGCAGCTTCGCAGGGGCCGATGAAAAACTGTTTTTT. The gene calls are TRBV5-4 and TRBJ1-4; possible D gene TRBD1, 6 bases. This CDR3 contains 14 residues. V lost 2 bases, J lost 6 bases, and 11 bases lay in between. Germline CDR1 is SGHNT and CDR2 is YYREEE (reference sequence).

This clone was seen only a few times. V and J are TRBV19 and TRBJ2-6; no clear D. This CDR3 region has 15 residues. The V and J ends lost 5 bases and 0 bases respectively, with 8 bases between them. Germline assignment: CDR1 LNHDA and CDR2 SQIVND (reference sequence). The CDR3 DNA reads as TGTGCCAGTAGTGCGACGGTCTCTGGGGCCAACGTCCTGACTTTC. Translating gives CASSATVSGANVLTF.

The chain has TRBV28 and TRBJ2-2; 13 positions match TRBD2. V lost 5 bases, J lost 5 bases, and 8 bases stayed unmatched. The CDR3 is 17 residues long. Per the germline V gene, CDR1 is MDHEN and CDR2 is SYDVKM. This chain's CDR3 is CASSPGGLAGTTGELFF. In nucleotides, the CDR3 is TGTGCCAGCAGTCCAGGGGGACTAGCGGGAACGACCGGGGAGCTGTTTTTT.

The chain joins TRBV11-2 to TRBJ2-7; TRBD1 is a possible D gene (5 bases). CDR3 size: 13 residues. Germline V lookup: CDR1 SGHAT, CDR2 FQNNGV. V was pared by 7 bases and J by 1 base, with 11 bases between. As DNA, the CDR3 is TGTGCCAGCAACTGGGGCTCATCCTACGAGCAGTACTTC. Amino acids: CASNWGSSYEQYF.

The rearrangement links TRBV5-5 to TRBJ2-7, with TRBD1 matching over 10 bases. Germline V gene lookup returns CDR1 SGHKS and CDR2 YYEKEE (reference sequence). The J segment lost 5 bases and the V segment lost 3 bases, leaving 11 bases of the junction unmatched. This CDR3 contains 16 residues. The CDR3 spells CASSSYSGGTGDEQYF. Here the CDR3 DNA reads TGTGCCAGCAGCTCCTACTCCGGTGGGACAGGGGACGAGCAGTACTTC.

The chain links TRBV27 to TRBJ2-5; maybe TRBD1 (6 bases). CDR3 length: 15 residues. Trimming shortened V by 2 bases and J by 4 bases, and 14 bases separated the two germline ends. Germline values: CDR1 MNHEY, CDR2 SMNVEV (reference sequence). CDR3 in DNA: TGTGCCAGCAGTTTAGGTGGGACACCCCTAGAGACCCAGTACTTC. Protein sequence: CASSLGGTPLETQYF.

V is TRBV2 and J is TRBJ1-4; TRBD1 agrees at 9 bases. The CDR3 sequence is 14 residues long. Germline CDR1 reads SNHLY; CDR2 reads FYNNEI. J lost 11 bases, V lost 6 bases, and 10 bases had no gene match. This CDR3 is CASSDSGTGKKLFF. The CDR3 nucleotides are TGTGCCAGCAGCGACTCCGGGACAGGGAAGAAACTGTTTTTT.

The chain recombines TRBV30 with TRBJ1-3, with D unclear. Trimming removed 5 bases at V and 2 bases at J, with 13 bases between. The CDR3 is made up of 14 amino acids. Germline V gene data show CDR1 as GTSNPN and CDR2 as SVGIG (reference sequence). CDR3 sequence: CAWGLRWTGNTIYF. CDR3 nucleotides: TGTGCCTGGGGCCTAAGGTGGACTGGAAACACCATATATTTT. The full variable domain, in which reference TRBV30 and TRBJ1-3 provide the parts outside the CDR3, is SQTIHQWPATLVQPVGSPLSLECTVEGTSNPNLYWYRQAAGRGLQLLFYSVGIGQISSEVPQNLSASRPQDRQFILSSKKLLLSDSGFYLCAWGLRWTGNTIYFGEGSWLTVV.

The gene calls are TRBV11-2 and TRBJ2-4, with D possibly TRBD1 on 5 matching bases. The CDR3 consists of 15 residues. The V end lost 1 base, the J end lost 0 bases, and 7 bases lay between the germline ends. Germline CDR1 SGHAT, CDR2 FQNNGV. The DNA of the CDR3 is TGTGCCAGCAGCTTAGGGGGCATAGCCAAAAACATTCAGTACTTC. Translating gives CASSLGGIAKNIQYF. Based on the CDR3 plus reference TRBV11-2 and TRBJ2-4, the full variable domain is EAGVAQSPRYKIIEKRQSVAFWCNPISGHATLYWYQQILGQGPKLLIQFQNNGVVDDSQLPKDRFSAERLKGVDSTLKIQPAKLEDSAVYLCASSLGGIAKNIQYFGAGTRLSVL.

The chain links TRBV24-1 to TRBJ1-2; a possible D gene is TRBD1 (5 bases). The CDR3 extends over 13 amino acids. The germline V gene has CDR1 KGHDR and CDR2 SFDVKD. The germline V and J ends were trimmed by 4 bases and 7 bases, with 12 bases remaining between them. CDR3 DNA: TGTGCCACCAGTGAGGGGGTCGGGTTTGGCTACACCTTC. Translating gives CATSEGVGFGYTF.

In DNA form, the CDR3 reads TGTGCCACCAGTGAACCGGGGACCATCAATGAGCAGTTCTTC. Translating gives CATSEPGTINEQFF. This chain links TRBV24-1 with TRBJ2-1; either TRBD1 or TRBD2 may fit D (5 bases each). CDR3 length: 14 amino acids. Germline V CDR1 and CDR2: KGHDR, SFDVKD. Trimming took off 4 bases at V and 6 bases at J, with 12 bases between the two ends.

The chain is built from TRBV28 and TRBJ1-5, with a tentative D call TRBD1 (6 bases). Germline-derived CDR1 and CDR2 are MDHEN and SYDVKM. The CDR3 runs to 14 residues. Trimming removed 6 bases from V and 6 bases from J, with 15 bases in between. CDR3 DNA: TGTGCCAGCAGACCCGTACAGGGCTTTCAGCCCCAGCATTTT. Translating gives CASRPVQGFQPQHF.

V gene TRBV7-3 combines with J gene TRBJ1-1; the D is unclear. The V and J ends lost 0 bases and 2 bases respectively, with 7 bases between them. Germline V lookup: CDR1 SGHTA, CDR2 FQGTGA. The CDR3 runs to 14 residues. The DNA of the CDR3 is TGTGCCAGCAGCTTAACGCCTGGTAACACTGAAGCTTTCTTT. Encoded protein: CASSLTPGNTEAFF.

This chain uses TRBV30 with TRBJ1-1; the D gene is possibly TRBD1 (5 bases). The V gene lost 4 bases and the J gene lost 1 base, with 22 bases spanning the gap. Per the germline V gene, CDR1 is GTSNPN and CDR2 is SVGIG (reference sequence). This CDR3 spans 17 amino acids. CDR3 protein: CAWIPQGVLNPNTEAFF. The CDR3 bases are TGTGCCTGGATACCCCAGGGTGTATTGAATCCGAACACTGAAGCTTTCTTT.

This clone appeared once. The CDR3 DNA reads TGTGCCAGCAGCCCTTCAGGAAGGTTTATTGCTGAAGCTTTCTTT. It yields the protein CASSPSGRFIAEAFF. V and J are TRBV3-1 (or the pseudogene TRBV3-2) and TRBJ1-1; no firm D call. The CDR3 runs 15 residues. Germline-derived CDR1 and CDR2 are LGHDT and YNNKEL (reference sequence). V was pared by 4 bases and J by 6 bases, with 18 bases between.

This CDR3 reads CASSVGTTASGEQFF. CDR3 DNA: TGTGCCAGCAGCGTCGGGACTACCGCTTCAGGGGAGCAGTTCTTC. The chain joins TRBV9 to TRBJ2-1; TRBD2 aligns across 7 bases. J gave up 10 bases and V 2 bases, and 12 bases lay outside the gene matches. The CDR3 is made up of 15 amino acids. The germline V gene encodes CDR1 SGDLS and CDR2 YYNGEE.

The chain links TRBV6-1 to TRBJ1-2; no clear D. From germline, CDR1 is MNHNS and CDR2 SASEGT. V was trimmed by 1 base and J by 5 bases, leaving 11 bases between them. This CDR3 has 14 residues. The chain's CDR3 is CASSEGVPSYGYTF. The DNA of the CDR3 is TGTGCCAGCAGTGAAGGTGTCCCTTCATATGGCTACACCTTC.

V is TRBV19 and J is TRBJ2-3; 7 positions match TRBD2. J was trimmed by 4 bases and V by 5 bases; bases with no gene match: 6. CDR1 is LNHDA, CDR2 SQIVND, per germline (reference sequence). CDR3 size: 14 residues. CDR3 sequence: CASSWREQSDTQYF. The CDR3 DNA reads as TGTGCCAGTAGTTGGCGGGAGCAATCAGATACGCAGTATTTT. Full variable domain (rest looked up from reference TRBV19 and TRBJ2-3): DGGITQSPKYLFRKEGQNVTLSCEQNLNHDAMYWYRQDPGQGLRLIYYSQIVNDFQKGDIAEGYSVSREKKESFPLTVTSAQKNPTAFYLCASSWREQSDTQYFGPGTRLTVL.

V usage is TRBV29-1 and J usage is TRBJ2-1; TRBD2 matches at 8 bases. From germline, CDR1 is SQVTM and CDR2 ANQGSEA. V lost 1 base to trimming and J lost 0 bases; unmatched junction nucleotides: 2. This CDR3 has 15 residues. CDR3 loop: CSVEGRGASYNEQFF. For the CDR3, the DNA is TGCAGCGTTGAAGGGCGGGGGGCCTCCTACAATGAGCAGTTCTTC.

CDR3 nucleotides: TGTGCCAGCAGCCAAGAGAATGAGCAGTTCTTC. Translated: CASSQENEQFF. The J gene is TRBJ2-1, the V gene TRBV3-1 (or the pseudogene TRBV3-2), with unresolved D. The ends were cut back, 0 bases at V and 7 bases at J, with 1 base in the middle. Germline V lookup: CDR1 LGHDT, CDR2 YNNKEL (reference sequence). This CDR3 spans 11 amino acids.